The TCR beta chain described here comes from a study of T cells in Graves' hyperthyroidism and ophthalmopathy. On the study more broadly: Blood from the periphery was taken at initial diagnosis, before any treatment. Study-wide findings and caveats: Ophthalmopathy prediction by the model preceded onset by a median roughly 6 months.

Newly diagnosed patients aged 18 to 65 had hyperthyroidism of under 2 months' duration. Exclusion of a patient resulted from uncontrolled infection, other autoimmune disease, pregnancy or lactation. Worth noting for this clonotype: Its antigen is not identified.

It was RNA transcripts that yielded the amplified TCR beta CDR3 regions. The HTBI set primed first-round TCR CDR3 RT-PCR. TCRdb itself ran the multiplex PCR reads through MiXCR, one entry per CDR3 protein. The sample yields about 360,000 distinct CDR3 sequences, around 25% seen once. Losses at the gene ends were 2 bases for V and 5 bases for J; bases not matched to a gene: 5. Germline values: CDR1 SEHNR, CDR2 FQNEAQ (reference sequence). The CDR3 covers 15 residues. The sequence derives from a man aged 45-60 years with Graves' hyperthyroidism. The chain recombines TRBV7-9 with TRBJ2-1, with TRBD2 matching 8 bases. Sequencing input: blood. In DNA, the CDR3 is TGTGCCAGCAGCTTATTGGCTAGCGGGCACAATGAGCAGTTCTTC. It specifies CASSLLASGHNEQFF. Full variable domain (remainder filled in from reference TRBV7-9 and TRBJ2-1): DTGVSQNPRHKITKRGQNVTFRCDPISEHNRLYWYRQTLGQGPEFLTYFQNEAQLEKSRLLSDRFSAERPKGSFSTLEIQRTEQGDSAMYLCASSLLASGHNEQFFGPGTRLTVL.